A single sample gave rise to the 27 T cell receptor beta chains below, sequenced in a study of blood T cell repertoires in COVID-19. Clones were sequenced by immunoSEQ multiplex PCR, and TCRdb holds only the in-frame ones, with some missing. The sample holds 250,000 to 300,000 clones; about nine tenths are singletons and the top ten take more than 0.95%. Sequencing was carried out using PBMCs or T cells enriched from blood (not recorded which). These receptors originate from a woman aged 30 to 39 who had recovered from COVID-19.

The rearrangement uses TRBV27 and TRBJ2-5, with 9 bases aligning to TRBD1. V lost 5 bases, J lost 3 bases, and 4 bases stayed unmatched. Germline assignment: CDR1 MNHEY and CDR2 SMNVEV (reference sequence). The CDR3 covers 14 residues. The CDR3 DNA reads TGTGCCAGCAGTCCCCGACAGGGGGAAGAGACCCAGTACTTC. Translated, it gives CASSPRQGEETQYF.

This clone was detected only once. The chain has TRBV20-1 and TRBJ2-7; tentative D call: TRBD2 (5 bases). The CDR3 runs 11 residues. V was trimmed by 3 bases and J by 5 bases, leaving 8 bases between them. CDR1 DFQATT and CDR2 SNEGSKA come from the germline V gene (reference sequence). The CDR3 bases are TGCAGTGCTAGTGGGAGTCACGAGCAGTACTTC. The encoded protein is CSASGSHEQYF.

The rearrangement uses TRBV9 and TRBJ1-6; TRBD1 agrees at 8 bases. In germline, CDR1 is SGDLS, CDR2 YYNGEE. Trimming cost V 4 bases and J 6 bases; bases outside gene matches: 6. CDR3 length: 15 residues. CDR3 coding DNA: TGTGCCAGCAGCCCCGGGGACAGGACTAATTCACCCCTCCACTTT. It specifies CASSPGDRTNSPLHF.

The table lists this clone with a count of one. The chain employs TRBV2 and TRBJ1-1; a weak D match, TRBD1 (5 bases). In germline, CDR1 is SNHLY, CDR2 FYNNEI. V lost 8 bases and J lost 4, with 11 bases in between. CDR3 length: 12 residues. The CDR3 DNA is TGTGCCAGCGATAGGGGTGCCACTGAAGCTTTCTTT. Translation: CASDRGATEAFF.

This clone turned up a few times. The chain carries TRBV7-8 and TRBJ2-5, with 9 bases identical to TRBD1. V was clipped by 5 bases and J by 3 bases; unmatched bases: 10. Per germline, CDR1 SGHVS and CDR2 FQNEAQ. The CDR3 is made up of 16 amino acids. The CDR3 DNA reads TGTGCCAGCAGCCGCCGGGACAGGGAAGGTGAAGAGACCCAGTACTTC. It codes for CASSRRDREGEETQYF.

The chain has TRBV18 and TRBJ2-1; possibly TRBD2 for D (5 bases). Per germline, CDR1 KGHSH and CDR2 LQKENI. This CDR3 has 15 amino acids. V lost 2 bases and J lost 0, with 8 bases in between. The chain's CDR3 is CASSPGENSYNEQFF. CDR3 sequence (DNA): TGTGCCAGCTCACCAGGGGAGAACTCCTACAATGAGCAGTTCTTC.

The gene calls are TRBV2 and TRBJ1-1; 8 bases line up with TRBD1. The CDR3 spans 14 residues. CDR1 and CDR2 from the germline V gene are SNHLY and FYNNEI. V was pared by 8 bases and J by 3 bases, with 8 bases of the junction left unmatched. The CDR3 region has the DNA TGTGCCAGCCTAGTCGGGACAGGTTACACTGAAGCTTTCTTT. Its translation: CASLVGTGYTEAFF.

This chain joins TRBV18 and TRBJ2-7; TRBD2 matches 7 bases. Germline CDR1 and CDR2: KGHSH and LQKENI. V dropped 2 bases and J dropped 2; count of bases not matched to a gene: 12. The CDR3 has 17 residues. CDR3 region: CASSPAVGSGSTYEQYF. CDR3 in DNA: TGTGCCAGCTCACCAGCGGTAGGTAGCGGGTCTACCTACGAGCAGTACTTC.

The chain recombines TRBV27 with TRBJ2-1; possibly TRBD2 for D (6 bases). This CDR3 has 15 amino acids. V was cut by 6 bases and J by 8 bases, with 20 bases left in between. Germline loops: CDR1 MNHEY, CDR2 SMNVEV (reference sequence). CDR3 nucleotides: TGTGCCAGCAGCGTTCCCTCAACTAGCTTTTATGAGCAGTTCTTC. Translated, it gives CASSVPSTSFYEQFF.

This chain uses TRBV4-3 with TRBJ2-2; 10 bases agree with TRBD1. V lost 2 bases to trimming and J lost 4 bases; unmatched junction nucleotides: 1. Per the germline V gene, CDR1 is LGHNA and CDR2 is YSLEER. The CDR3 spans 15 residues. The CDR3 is CASSQRDRGTGELFF. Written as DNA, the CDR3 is TGCGCCAGCAGCCAACGGGACAGGGGCACCGGGGAGCTGTTTTTT.

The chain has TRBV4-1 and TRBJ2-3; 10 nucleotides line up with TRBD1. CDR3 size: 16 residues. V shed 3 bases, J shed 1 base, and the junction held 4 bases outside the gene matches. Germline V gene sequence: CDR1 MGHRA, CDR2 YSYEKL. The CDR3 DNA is TGCGCCAGCAGCCAGGGGACAGGGGAGGGCACAGATACGCAGTATTTT. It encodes CASSQGTGEGTDTQYF.

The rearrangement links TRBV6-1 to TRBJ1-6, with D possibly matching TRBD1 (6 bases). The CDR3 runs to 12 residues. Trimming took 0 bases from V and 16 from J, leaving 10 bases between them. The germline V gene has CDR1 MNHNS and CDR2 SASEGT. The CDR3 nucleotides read TGTGCCAGCAGTGAAGCTAGGCAGGGGCTCCACTTT. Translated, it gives CASSEARQGLHF.

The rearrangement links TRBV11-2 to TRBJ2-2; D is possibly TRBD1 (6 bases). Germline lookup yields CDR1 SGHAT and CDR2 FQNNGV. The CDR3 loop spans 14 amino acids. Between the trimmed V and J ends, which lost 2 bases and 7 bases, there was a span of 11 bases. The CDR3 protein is CASSLSGAGGELFF. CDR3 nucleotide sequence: TGTGCCAGCAGCTTATCAGGGGCCGGCGGGGAGCTGTTTTTT.

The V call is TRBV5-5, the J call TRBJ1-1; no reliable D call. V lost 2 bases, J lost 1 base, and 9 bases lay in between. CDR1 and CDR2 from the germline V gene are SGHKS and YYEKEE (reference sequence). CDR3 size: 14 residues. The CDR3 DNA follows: TGTGCCAGCAGCTTCTCGGCGGGGAACACTGAAGCTTTCTTT. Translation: CASSFSAGNTEAFF. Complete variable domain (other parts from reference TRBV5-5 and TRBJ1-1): DAGVTQSPTHLIKTRGQQVTLRCSPISGHKSVSWYQQVLGQGPQFIFQYYEKEERGRGNFPDRFSARQFPNYSSELNVNALLLGDSALYLCASSFSAGNTEAFFGQGTRLTVV.

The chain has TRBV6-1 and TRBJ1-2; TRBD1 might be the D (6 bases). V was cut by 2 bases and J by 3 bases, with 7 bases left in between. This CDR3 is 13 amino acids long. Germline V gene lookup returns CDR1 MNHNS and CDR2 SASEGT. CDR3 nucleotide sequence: TGTGCCAGCAGTGAAACAGGGTACTATGGCTACACCTTC. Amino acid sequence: CASSETGYYGYTF.

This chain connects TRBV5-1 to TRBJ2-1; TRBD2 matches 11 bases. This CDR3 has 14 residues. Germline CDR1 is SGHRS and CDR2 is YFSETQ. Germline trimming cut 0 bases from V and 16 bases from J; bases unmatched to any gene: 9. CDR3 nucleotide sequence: TGCGCCAGCAGCTTGGCCCTCGGGACTAGCGGTAAATTCTTC. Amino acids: CASSLALGTSGKFF.

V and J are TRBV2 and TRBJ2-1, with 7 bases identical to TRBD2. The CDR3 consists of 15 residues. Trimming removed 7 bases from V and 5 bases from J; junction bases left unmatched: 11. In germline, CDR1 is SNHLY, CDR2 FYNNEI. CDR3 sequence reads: CASTPGRPIDNEQFF. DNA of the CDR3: TGTGCCAGCACTCCCGGGAGGCCTATCGACAATGAGCAGTTCTTC.

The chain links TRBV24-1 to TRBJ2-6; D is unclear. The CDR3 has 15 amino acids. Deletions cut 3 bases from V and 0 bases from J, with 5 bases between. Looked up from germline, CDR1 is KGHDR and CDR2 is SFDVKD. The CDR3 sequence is CATSDTGSGANVLTF. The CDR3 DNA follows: TGTGCCACCAGTGATACGGGCTCTGGGGCCAACGTCCTGACTTTC.

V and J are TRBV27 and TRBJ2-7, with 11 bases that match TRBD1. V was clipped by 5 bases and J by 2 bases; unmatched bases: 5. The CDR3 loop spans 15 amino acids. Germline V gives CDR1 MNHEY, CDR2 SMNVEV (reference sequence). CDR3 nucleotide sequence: TGTGCCAGCAGTCTGGACAGGGGGCCAACCTACGAGCAGTACTTC. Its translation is CASSLDRGPTYEQYF.

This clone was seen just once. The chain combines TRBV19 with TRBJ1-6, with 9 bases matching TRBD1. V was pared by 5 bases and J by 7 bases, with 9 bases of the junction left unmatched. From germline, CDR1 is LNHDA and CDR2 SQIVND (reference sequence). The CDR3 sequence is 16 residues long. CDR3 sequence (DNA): TGTGCCAGTAGTCCCAAATCCGGGACAGGGAATTCACCCCTCCACTTT. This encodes CASSPKSGTGNSPLHF.

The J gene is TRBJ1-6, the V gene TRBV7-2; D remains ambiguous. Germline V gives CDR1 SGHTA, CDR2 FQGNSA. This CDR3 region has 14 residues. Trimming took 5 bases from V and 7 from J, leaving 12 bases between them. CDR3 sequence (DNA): TGTGCCAGCAGCCTCGGGGTTTCGAATTCACCCCTCCACTTT. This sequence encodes CASSLGVSNSPLHF.

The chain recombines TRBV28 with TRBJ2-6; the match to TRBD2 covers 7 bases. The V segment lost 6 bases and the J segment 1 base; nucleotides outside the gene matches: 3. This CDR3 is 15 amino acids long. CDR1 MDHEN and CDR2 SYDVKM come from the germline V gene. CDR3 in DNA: TGTGCCAGCAGGGGACTATGGTCTGGGGCCAACGTCCTGACTTTC. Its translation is CASRGLWSGANVLTF.

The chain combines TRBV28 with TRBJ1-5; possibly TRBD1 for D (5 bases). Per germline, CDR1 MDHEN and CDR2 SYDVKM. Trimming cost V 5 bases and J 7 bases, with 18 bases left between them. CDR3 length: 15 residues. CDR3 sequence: CASSNQGGREQPQHF. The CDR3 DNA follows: TGTGCCAGCAGTAACCAGGGAGGAAGGGAGCAGCCCCAGCATTTT.

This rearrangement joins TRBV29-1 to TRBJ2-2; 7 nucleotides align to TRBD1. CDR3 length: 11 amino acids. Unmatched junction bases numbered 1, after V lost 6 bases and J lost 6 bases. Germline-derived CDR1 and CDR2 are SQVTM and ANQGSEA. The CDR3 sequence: CSVDRAGELFF. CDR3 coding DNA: TGCAGCGTCGACAGGGCCGGGGAGCTGTTTTTT.

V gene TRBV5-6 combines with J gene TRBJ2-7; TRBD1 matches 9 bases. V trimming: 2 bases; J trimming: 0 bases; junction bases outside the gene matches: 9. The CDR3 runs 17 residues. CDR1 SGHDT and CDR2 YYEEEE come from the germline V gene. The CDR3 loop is CASSLLGQGFTSYEQYF. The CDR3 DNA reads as TGTGCCAGCAGCTTACTAGGACAGGGGTTTACCTCCTACGAGCAGTACTTC.

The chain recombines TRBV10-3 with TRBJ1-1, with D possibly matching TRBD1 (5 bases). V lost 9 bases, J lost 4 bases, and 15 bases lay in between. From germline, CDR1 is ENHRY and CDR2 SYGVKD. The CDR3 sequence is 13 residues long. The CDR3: CAINQGSGTEAFF. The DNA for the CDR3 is TGTGCCATAAATCAGGGATCGGGCACTGAAGCTTTCTTT.

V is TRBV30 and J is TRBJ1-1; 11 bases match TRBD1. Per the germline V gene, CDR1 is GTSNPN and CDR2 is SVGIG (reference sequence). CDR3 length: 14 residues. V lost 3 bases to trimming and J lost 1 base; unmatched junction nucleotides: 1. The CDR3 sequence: CAWRGQGGNTEAFF. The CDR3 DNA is TGTGCCTGGAGGGGACAGGGGGGGAACACTGAAGCTTTCTTT.